This T cell receptor beta chain appears in the sequencing data of a study of T-cell memory formation after mild COVID-19 (TCRdb year 2021). Study-level background: TCR sequence clusters from the two donors were found to be largely donor specific. In a couple of donors, T-cell clones that expanded and contracted after mild COVID-19 were followed by sequencing TCRalpha and TCRbeta repertoires longitudinally. The cohort was made up of two young adult volunteers, one female and one male, who were previously healthy. Beyond this particular receptor, the publication reports: The detection of some responding clones in pre-infection memory suggests that pre-existing cross-reactive memory T cells joined the SARS-CoV-2 response. Clones contracting from day 15 to 85 had balanced CD4/CD8 phenotypes, while a second wave expanding from day 15 to 37 was biased towards CD4+. Contracting CD4+ clones turned up mainly in the CM and EM memory subsets, whereas EMRA was where CD8+ clones were enriched. Only a couple of mild cases were covered by the study, and larger cohorts that include severe cases with pre-infection samples were considered necessary. The second-wave clones that peaked on day 37 were not confirmed to be SARS-CoV-2 specific.

The CDR3 holds 14 amino acids from the cysteine to the phenylalanine. Only the CDR3 portion is preserved as DNA: 42 bases, with reading frame beginning at the first base. V is cut by 2 bases and J by 6 bases, and the space between the germline ends is 14 bases. CDR1 SGHRS and CDR2 YFSETQ were looked up in the germline V gene. TCRdb records Illumina NovaSeq 6000 as the sequencer. TCRalpha and TCRbeta cDNA libraries were constructed by 5'RACE with constant-segment primers, with sample barcodes and unique molecular identifiers being introduced. Trizol reagent was used to extract RNA from every sample. The libraries were amplified in two PCR steps, and the second step added a second sample barcode and Illumina TruSeq adapters. Sequencing of the libraries was done on an Illumina NovaSeq, producing 2 x 150 bp paired-end reads. Under the source paper's analysis protocol: The reads were demultiplexed and collapsed into UMI-guided consensus sequences using migec v1.2.7. With mixcr v2.1.11, UMI consensuses were aligned to TRA and TRB V and J templates and assembled into clonotypes. Expanded or contracted clonotypes were those called significant by both edgeR and NoisET, with noise models trained on biological replicates. For edgeR calls, the thresholds were a false discovery rate-adjusted p below 0.01 and a log2 fold-change of 1. PCA with hierarchical clustering of max-normalized trajectories of the 1000 most abundant clonotypes was used as exploratory dynamics analysis. Separately sequenced CD4+ and CD8+ repertoires were used to assign a CD4 or CD8 phenotype to each responding clone. TCRdb reran the public reads through fastp at Q25 and MiXCR, keeping productive beta chains. Identical CDR3 protein sequences are pooled into one entry, listed with their most common genes and DNA. These V and J calls derive from TCRdb rather than the authors' analysis. In this sample the table shows approximately 240,000 distinct CDR3 sequences, around 17% of which occur a single time. Around 3.7% of the sample belongs to the ten largest clones.

For this clonotype: Its binding antigen is unknown. No quality values exist for individual bases; no much larger clone is one base distant.

Ficoll-Paque density gradient centrifugation was used to isolate PBMCs. The specimen was PBMCs or a T cell subset sorted from them (not recorded which). The chain is made from TRBV5-1 and TRBJ1-2, with no reliable assignment of the D segment. The receptor was isolated from a young man who had mild COVID-19 (a few samples of this study predate the infection). The sample titles of this study are shuffled in the database, so cell type and time point are left out; the donor was told from shared clones. For the CDR3, the sequence is CASSFQDGPDGYTF. The nucleotide sequence is given as TGCGCCAGCAGCTTTCAGGATGGCCCGGATGGCTACACCTTC.